This T cell receptor (beta chain) was profiled in a study of T cell changes during pregnancy in multiple sclerosis. Using immunoSEQ multiplex PCR, the repertoire was profiled, and TCRdb retains in-frame clones only, with some absent. The repertoire consists of about 79,000 clones, with around 95% occurring once and the leading ten covering 0.65% to 0.95%. Germline V lookup: CDR1 MNHEY, CDR2 SVGAGI. The CDR3 covers 15 residues. Trimming removed 4 bases from V and 4 bases from J, with 16 bases in between. Sample: peripheral blood, taken in the second trimester of pregnancy. The chain employs TRBV6-5 and TRBJ1-1, with a weak D call TRBD1 (6 bases). The source of this sequence is a female donor in good health, enrolled as a control in a pregnancy study. CDR3 protein: CASSSTGSGGTEAFF. DNA of the CDR3: TGTGCCAGCAGTTCAACAGGGTCGGGAGGCACTGAAGCTTTCTTT.